This TCR beta chain was sequenced during a study of tumor and adjacent non-tumor tissue in lung cancer. Across the whole study: Patients comprised about a dozen adenocarcinoma, 2 squamous cell carcinoma and 1 small cell lung cancer.

This sample's RNA came from whole unsorted tissue. The normal lung tissue was taken more than 3 cm from the tumor edge. Chemotherapy-naive patients with new lung cancer underwent thoracic surgery in China, August–late 2014. TCRbeta libraries were built with three rounds of nested PCR, modified from ARM-PCR. TCRdb recomputed calls from the multiplex PCR reads with MiXCR, one row per CDR3 protein. The table includes some 100,000 distinct CDR3 sequences, roughly two thirds detected once. In this sample, this clonotype turned up a few times. V gave up 5 bases and J gave up 4 bases, with 9 bases separating them. Germline assignment: CDR1 MGHDK and CDR2 SYGVNS. The CDR3 is 12 residues long.

Source material: distant non-tumor lung tissue. This chain connects TRBV25-1 to TRBJ2-7, with D tentatively TRBD1 (6 bases). This TCR was sampled from a man aged 55-75 years with non-small cell lung cancer. CDR3 DNA: TGTGCCAGCAGTAACCAGGGGTACGAGCAGTACTTC. Its translation: CASSNQGYEQYF.